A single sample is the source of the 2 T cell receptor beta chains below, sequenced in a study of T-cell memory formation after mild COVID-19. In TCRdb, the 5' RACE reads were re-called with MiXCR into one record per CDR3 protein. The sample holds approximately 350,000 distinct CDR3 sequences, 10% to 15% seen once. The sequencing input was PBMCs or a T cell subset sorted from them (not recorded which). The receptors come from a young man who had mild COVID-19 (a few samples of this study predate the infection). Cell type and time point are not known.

The CDR3, as DNA: TGTGCCACCAGCAGAGATATTCTAGCGGGGGGGCTTGAGCAGTTCTTC. Translating it yields CATSRDILAGGLEQFF. The gene calls are TRBV15 and TRBJ2-1, with 12 bases lining up with TRBD2. The J segment lost 9 bases and the V segment lost 0 bases, leaving 6 bases of the junction unmatched. The CDR3 consists of 16 residues. CDR1 and CDR2 from the germline V gene are LNHNV and YYDKDF (reference sequence).

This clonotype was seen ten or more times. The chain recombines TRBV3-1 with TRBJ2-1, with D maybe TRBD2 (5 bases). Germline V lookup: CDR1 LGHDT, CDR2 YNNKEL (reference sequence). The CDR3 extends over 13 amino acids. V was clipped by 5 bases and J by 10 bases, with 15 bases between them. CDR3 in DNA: TGTGCCAGCAGCGAAACTAGTCCTGGGGAGCAGTTCTTC. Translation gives CASSETSPGEQFF.